The clone carrying this TCR beta chain was seen once. Its antigen remains unidentified. This same CDR3 is encoded by further DNA sequences in the sample. This entry comes from a study of T cells in localized non-small cell lung cancer. General observations from the study: Adjacent lung was found to contain a median approximately 60 of the top 100 tumor clones.

This CDR3 contains 12 residues. From germline, CDR1 is SEHNR and CDR2 FQNEAQ (reference sequence). The V gene lost 5 bases and the J gene lost 0 bases, with 2 bases spanning the gap. Clones were sequenced by immunoSEQ multiplex PCR, and TCRdb holds only the in-frame ones, with some missing. The sample contains approximately 67,000 clones, roughly 81% of which appear only once. Material: peripheral blood, obtained before any cancer treatment. The clonotype comes from a female donor older than 55 with stage I lung adenocarcinoma. The V gene is TRBV7-9, the J gene TRBJ1-3; D gene ambiguous. The CDR3 DNA follows: TGTGCCAGCAGCCCCTCTGGAAACACCATATATTTT. Its protein is CASSPSGNTIYF.